This record concerns one T cell receptor (beta chain) sequence. The CDR3 extends over 15 amino acids. CDR1 is SGHRS and CDR2 is YFSETQ in the germline V gene. With V trimmed by 4 bases and J by 7 bases, 8 bases remained unmatched. The data are from a study of shared clonotypes between healthy human individuals. Method: immunoSEQ multiplex PCR; TCRdb's copy keeps in-frame clones and lacks some. The sample has just over 2,000,000 clones, 95% seen once. The sequencing sample was made of naive CD4+ T cells sorted from blood. Regarding subset: CD45RA+ positively selected. This receptor was identified in a man between 18 and 29 years old in good health. The rearrangement uses TRBV5-1 and TRBJ2-2, with 9 bases aligning to TRBD1. Here the CDR3 reads CASSPVTGGSGELFF. The CDR3 DNA is TGCGCCAGCAGCCCCGTGACAGGGGGTAGCGGGGAGCTGTTTTTT.